The TCR beta chain described here comes from a study of shared clonotypes between healthy human individuals. Study at large: A donor's plate count was three for CD4 naive and three for CD4 memory; CD8 naive had two and CD8 memory one. Whole-study findings and limits: All-four-donor shared clonotypes had higher generation probabilities than non-shared clonotypes did.

Healthy adults negative for HIV, lacking recent acute infections or vaccinations, served as donors. A CD45RA+ naive subset and a CD45RA-negative memory subset were split from CD4+ cells. This CDR3 region has 14 residues. Germline-derived CDR1 and CDR2 are SGHRS and YFSETQ. Trimming cost V 1 base and J 2 bases, with 9 bases left between them. About this clone: The antigen is unknown.

Assay used: immunoSEQ multiplex PCR; TCRdb lists only in-frame clones, some missing. The table records over 2 million clones, 85% to 95% of them present only once. The receptor comes from a young man in good health. Sequenced material: naive CD4+ T cells sorted from blood. Noted subset: CD45RA+ positively selected. The chain couples TRBV5-1 to TRBJ2-5, with D perhaps TRBD2 (6 bases). The CDR3 spells CASSLFAGQETQYF. CDR3 sequence (DNA): TGCGCCAGCAGCTTGTTCGCGGGACAAGAGACCCAGTACTTC.